These 22 T cell receptor beta chains originate from one sample sequenced in a study of T cells in women clearing cervical HPV infection. Measured with immunoSEQ multiplex PCR; TCRdb has only the in-frame clones, and not every one. Its table records about 46,000 clones. The sample consisted of blood buffy coat. These TCRs come from a woman between 18 and 75 years old with a cervical HPV16 infection that either progressed to CIN3+ or cleared (not recorded which).

As to this clone: The CDR3 goes on 3 residues after the read ends, and that part is filled in from the germline J gene. The V call is TRBV18, the J call TRBJ1-2; 9 bases map to TRBD1. The germline V gene has CDR1 KGHSH and CDR2 LQKENI. V shed 1 base and J 7 bases; nucleotides not matched to a gene: 1. This CDR3 region has 13 residues. The CDR3 region is CASSPRDRAGYTF. CDR3 DNA (partial): TGTGCCAGCTCACCACGGGACAGGGCTGGC.

Regarding this clone: The CDR3 end lies 3 residues beyond the end of the read and is filled in from the germline J gene. The chain employs TRBV7-3 and TRBJ2-3, with TRBD1 identical over 8 bases. CDR1 and CDR2 (germline): SGHTA, FQGTGA. This CDR3 is built from 13 residues. The CDR3 DNA, read in part, is TGTGCCAGCAGACCACAGGGGGAAGAGACG. It translates to CASRPQGEET. The CDR3 reads in full as CASRPQGEETQYF.

Regarding this clone: The CDR3 end is not reached by the read, which stops 3 residues before it; the germline J gene fills it in. J is TRBJ2-6 and V is TRBV6-1; 8 positions agree with TRBD1. The germline gives CDR1 MNHNS, CDR2 SASEGT. This CDR3 is built from 13 residues. Trimming took 3 bases from V and 12 from J; bases not matched to a gene: 4. This CDR3 reads CASSETGQGVLTF. CDR3 DNA (partial): TGTGCCAGCAGTGAGACAGGACAGGGCGTC.

As for this clone: The read is 3 residues too short to cover the CDR3 end, so that end is filled in from the germline J gene. The chain combines TRBV6-1 with TRBJ2-2; D gene unclear. Trimming left V 2 bases short and J 7 bases short, with 8 bases between. This CDR3 comprises 13 residues. Per germline, CDR1 MNHNS and CDR2 SASEGT. The CDR3 protein is CASSELYGGELFF. The CDR3 DNA, read in part, is TGTGCCAGCAGTGAATTATACGGCGGGGAG.

As to this clone: The read ends 3 residues before the CDR3 terminus; that terminus is restored from the germline J gene. V usage is TRBV6-2 or TRBV6-3 and J usage is TRBJ2-3; D perhaps matches TRBD2 (6 bases). The CDR3 sequence is 16 residues long. Germline V gives CDR1 MNHEY, CDR2 SVGEGT. The germline V and J ends were trimmed by 2 bases and 2 bases, with 14 bases remaining between them. CDR3 sequence: CASSYGLRGYTDTQYF. The DNA read from the CDR3 is TGTGCCAGCAGTTACGGATTGCGGGGCTACACAGATACG.

Worth noting for this clone: Sequencing ends 3 residues short of the CDR3 end; the germline J gene provides the rest. The chain couples TRBV19 to TRBJ2-1; D perhaps matches TRBD2 (5 bases). The CDR3 is made up of 14 amino acids. With 6 bases removed from V and 7 bases from J, the gap between germline ends came to 16 bases. Germline V gives CDR1 LNHDA, CDR2 SQIVND (reference sequence). The CDR3 sequence: CASSRPSLDNEQFF. The CDR3 DNA, read in part, is TGTGCCAGTAGCCGTCCCTCACTAGATAATGAG.

Of note for this clone: The sequence runs out 3 residues before the end of the CDR3; the remainder is reconstructed from the germline J gene. The chain recombines TRBV7-8 with TRBJ1-4; the D gene is possibly TRBD1 (6 bases). Germline CDR1 and CDR2: SGHVS and FQNEAQ. CDR3 size: 14 residues. The ends were cut back, 5 bases at V and 4 bases at J, with 11 bases in the middle. The CDR3 sequence is CASSPQGYNEKLFF. The covered CDR3 bases are TGTGCCAGCAGCCCTCAGGGGTATAATGAAAAA.

A remark on this clone: The read halts 3 residues ahead of the CDR3 end, with the missing end drawn from the germline J gene. The rearrangement links TRBV19 to TRBJ1-2, with D maybe TRBD1 (6 bases). Germline assignment: CDR1 LNHDA and CDR2 SQIVND (reference sequence). The CDR3 loop spans 16 amino acids. CDR3 DNA, as far as it was read: TGTGCCAGTAGTATTAGGGGGTCAGAGAAGACAGATACC. This encodes CASSIRGSEKTDT. The CDR3 in its entirety is CASSIRGSEKTDTYTF.

Note on this clone: One junction end does not reproduce the germline sequence, and a read error may be involved. The read is 3 residues too short to cover the CDR3 end, so that end is filled in from the germline J gene. The sample holds other DNA sequences that translate to the same CDR3. The V call is TRBV30, the J call TRBJ1-3; tentatively, D is TRBD1 (5 bases). From germline, CDR1 is GTSNPN and CDR2 SVGIG (reference sequence). The length of the CDR3 is 15 residues. Incomplete CDR3 DNA: TGTGCCTGGAGTGTACGGGGGATCGTTGGAAACACG. This translates into CAWSVRGIVGNT. The whole CDR3 is CAWSVRGIVGNTIYF.

On this clone itself: The CDR3 goes on 3 residues after the read ends, and that part is filled in from the germline J gene. J is TRBJ1-2 and V is TRBV5-1; TRBD1 aligns across 7 bases. This CDR3 is built from 17 residues. Germline CDR1 and CDR2: SGHRS and YFSETQ. The V gene end was trimmed by 3 bases and the J gene end by 4 bases; junction bases not matched to a gene: 15. CDR3 bases read: TGCGCCAGCAGCTCGATTATTTTTGGAGGGGGCGTCTATGGC. It codes for CASSSIIFGGGVYG. The complete CDR3 sequence is CASSSIIFGGGVYGYTF.

This chain's CDR3 is CASSETGEYGYTF. The covered CDR3 bases are TGTGCCAGTAGTGAAACAGGGGAATATGGC. This chain uses TRBV19 with TRBJ1-2; 7 bases map to TRBD1. The DNA ends 3 residues before the CDR3 does, and the rest of the CDR3 is filled in from the germline J gene. The ends lost 5 bases at V and 5 bases at J; junction bases unmatched: 5. CDR1 and CDR2 from the germline V gene are LNHDA and SQIVND (reference sequence). The CDR3 length is 13 residues.

Note on this clone: The CDR3 end is not reached by the read, which stops 3 residues before it; the germline J gene fills it in. V gene TRBV11-3 combines with J gene TRBJ2-5; TRBD1 aligns across 9 bases. The CDR3 has 14 residues. The germline gives CDR1 SGHNT, CDR2 YENEEA. V dropped 8 bases and J dropped 5; count of bases not matched to a gene: 9. The CDR3 protein is CASQQGALHETQYF. CDR3 bases read: TGTGCCAGCCAACAGGGGGCGCTTCACGAGACC.

Remarks on this clone: The read ends 3 residues before the CDR3 terminus; that terminus is restored from the germline J gene. The chain has TRBV2 and TRBJ1-2; 8 bases are shared with TRBD1. Germline-derived CDR1 and CDR2 are SNHLY and FYNNEI. V gave up 1 base and J gave up 1 base; unmatched junction bases: 2. CDR3 length equals 15 residues. CDR3 DNA (partial): TGTGCCAGCAGTGAAGGGACAGGGAGTAACTATGGC. It is translated as CASSEGTGSNYG. The whole CDR3 sequence is CASSEGTGSNYGYTF.

CDR3 bases read: TGCAGTGCTCCGCTAGGTACCGGAACAGATACG. This gives the protein CSAPLGTGTDT. The entire CDR3 protein reads CSAPLGTGTDTQYF. The rearrangement joins TRBV20-1 to TRBJ2-3; D unresolved. The read comes to an end 3 residues before the CDR3 does, leaving the germline J gene to fill in the end. V shed 5 bases and J shed 3 bases, with 15 bases lying between them. This CDR3 contains 14 residues. CDR1 and CDR2 from the germline V gene are DFQATT and SNEGSKA (reference sequence).

On this clone: The CDR3 goes on 3 residues after the read ends, and that part is filled in from the germline J gene. The genes are TRBV6-2 or TRBV6-3 and TRBJ2-1; 7 bases map to TRBD2. Germline-derived CDR1 and CDR2 are MNHEY and SVGEGT. The CDR3 contains 14 residues. Germline trimming cut 5 bases from V and 4 bases from J; bases unmatched to any gene: 5. CDR3 bases read: TGTGCCAGCAGTATGCTAGCGGTTTACAATGAG. Its translation is CASSMLAVYNE. The whole CDR3 protein reads CASSMLAVYNEQFF.

Points on this clone: The CDR3 end falls 3 residues outside the read, so it is completed with the germline J gene. The chain has TRBV30 and TRBJ2-2; D remains unclear. Trimming took off 1 base at V and 3 bases at J, with 12 bases between the two ends. The CDR3 loop spans 15 amino acids. Germline CDR1 and CDR2: GTSNPN and SVGIG (reference sequence). The CDR3 DNA, read in part, is TGTGCCTGGAGTGCGCGGCAGTTTGACACCGGGGAG. Its protein product is CAWSARQFDTGE. The full CDR3 protein reads CAWSARQFDTGELFF.

Comment on this clone: The CDR3 end is not reached by the read, which stops 3 residues before it; the germline J gene fills it in. The V and J genes are TRBV19 and TRBJ2-5; 7 bases align to TRBD2. V lost 1 base to trimming and J lost 4 bases; unmatched junction nucleotides: 9. The CDR3 contains 16 residues. Germline lookup yields CDR1 LNHDA and CDR2 SQIVND (reference sequence). Partial CDR3 DNA: TGTGCCAGTAGTATAGTCTGGGGGGGAATTCCAGAGACC. Protein sequence: CASSIVWGGIPET. The whole CDR3 protein reads CASSIVWGGIPETQYF.

Worth noting for this clone: The read is 3 residues too short to cover the CDR3 end, so that end is filled in from the germline J gene. The chain recombines TRBV7-2 with TRBJ2-3; 7 nucleotides line up with TRBD2. CDR3 size: 15 residues. CDR1 SGHTA and CDR2 FQGNSA come from the germline V gene. The part of the CDR3 DNA that was read is TGTGCCAGCACCTTCCCGGGGGAGGGGCGGCAGCCG. Encoded protein: CASTFPGEGRQP. The complete CDR3 reads CASTFPGEGRQPQYF.

The CDR3: CASSLWDRLHTEAFF. CDR3 bases read: TGTGCCAGCAGCCTCTGGGACAGGCTGCACACTGAA. This rearrangement joins TRBV5-6 to TRBJ1-1; TRBD1 aligns across 8 bases. The read terminates 3 residues ahead of where the CDR3 ends, so the germline J gene completes it. This CDR3 region has 15 residues. The J segment lost 3 bases and the V segment lost 4 bases, leaving 8 bases of the junction unmatched. CDR1 and CDR2 (germline): SGHDT, YYEEEE.

The CDR3 loop is CASSLEGRSYGYTF. The DNA read from the CDR3 is TGTGCCAGCAGCTTAGAGGGGCGGAGCTATGGC. The chain links TRBV7-9 to TRBJ1-2; D may be TRBD1 (5 bases). The sequenced fragment ends 3 residues before the CDR3 boundary, so the rest is inferred from the germline J gene. V lost 1 base to trimming and J lost 4 bases, with 10 bases between them. The germline CDR1 and CDR2 sequences are SEHNR and FQNEAQ (reference sequence). This CDR3 has 14 residues.

With respect to this clone: Read coverage stops 3 residues before the CDR3 terminus; the germline J gene supplies the remainder. This chain links TRBV6-2 or TRBV6-3 with TRBJ1-1; D is uncertain. The length of the CDR3 is 16 residues. Germline V gene lookup returns CDR1 MNHEY and CDR2 SVGEGT. Trimming cost V 0 bases and J 7 bases, with 18 bases left between them. Here the CDR3 reads CASSYSKSGPLHEAFF. The CDR3 DNA, read in part, is TGTGCCAGCAGTTACTCGAAATCGGGTCCCCTCCATGAA.

Concerning this clone itself: The read terminates 3 residues before the CDR3 end, so the remaining end is supplied by the germline J gene. V is TRBV20-1 and J is TRBJ2-7; 7 bases line up with TRBD1. Germline V gene data show CDR1 as DFQATT and CDR2 as SNEGSKA (reference sequence). After removal of 3 bases from V and 1 base from J, the junction contained 0 bases not matched to a gene. The CDR3 has 12 amino acids. The covered CDR3 bases are TGCAGTGCTAGGGGACAGTCCTACGAG. It codes for CSARGQSYE. The full CDR3 sequence reads CSARGQSYEQYF.